This T cell receptor beta chain was recovered during a study of blood T cell repertoires in COVID-19. Study information: Donors in the United States, Italy and Spain gave samples during acute or convalescent COVID-19.

Authors' processing steps: Reference gene primer amplification gave estimated nucleated cell counts. Here immunoSEQ multiplex PCR was the method, and the copy in TCRdb shows in-frame clones only, minus some. V and J calls and clone size are copied from that table; D and trimming were computed from the DNA. Of about 210,000 clones listed, about 90% were seen once; the top ten hold roughly 1.2%. This CDR3 region has 16 residues. Germline CDR1 is SGHNT and CDR2 is YYREEE (reference sequence). Trimming cost V 4 bases and J 0 bases, with 16 bases left between them. The source material was peripheral blood. The TCR comes from a man aged 30 to 45 with acute or convalescent COVID-19. The V gene is TRBV5-4, the J gene TRBJ1-1, with D perhaps TRBD1 (5 bases). CDR3 amino acids: CASSLGRAQVNTEAFF. CDR3 DNA sequence: TGTGCCAGCAGCCTTGGGAGGGCACAGGTGAACACTGAAGCTTTCTTT.